This T cell receptor beta chain was captured by sequencing in a study of blood T cell repertoires in COVID-19. Study information: Samples of COVID-19 (acute and convalescent) were obtained from the United States, Italy and Spain. Sample material is recorded as cDNA or gDNA derived from T cells, B-cell-depleted T cells, or PBMCs.

With 6 bases removed from V and 7 bases from J, the gap between germline ends came to 15 bases. This CDR3 has 14 amino acids. Germline-derived CDR1 and CDR2 are MDHEN and SYDVKM. Seattle-derived patients entered the study during active infection and were followed longitudinally. Original processing notes: Amplification with reference gene primers provided the estimates of nucleated cell counts. Assay: immunoSEQ multiplex PCR; the TCRdb copy retains only in-frame clones and omits some. V and J calls and clone size are those listed in that table; D and trimming were worked out from the DNA. The sample carries under 110,000 clones, 75% to 85% recorded once. This clone was counted once.

Sequencing input: peripheral blood. V usage is TRBV28 and J usage is TRBJ1-4, with a possible D match to TRBD1 (6 bases). This clonotype originated in an elderly man with COVID-19, enrolled during active disease. The CDR3 reads CASSLRGLVEKLFF. The CDR3 DNA reads as TGTGCCAGCAGCCTCAGGGGTCTTGTTGAAAAACTGTTTTTT. Full variable domain (outside the CDR3, taken from reference TRBV28 and TRBJ1-4): DVKVTQSSRYLVKRTGEKVFLECVQDMDHENMFWYRQDPGLGLRLIYFSYDVKMKEKGDIPEGYSVSREKKERFSLILESASTNQTSMYLCASSLRGLVEKLFFGSGTQLSVL.